This T cell receptor beta chain is from a study of cytomegalovirus exposure and HLA in healthy donors. J gave up 8 bases and V 0 bases, and 7 bases lay outside the gene matches. The germline gives CDR1 ENHRY, CDR2 SYGVKD. The CDR3 sequence is 16 residues long. PCR used 60 Vbeta primers and 13 Jbeta primers. Some clones are missing from TCRdb's copy, which holds only in-frame ones; the method was immunoSEQ multiplex PCR. The data contain tens of thousands of clones, nearly 80% of them singletons. Sequencing was performed on PBMCs. This sequence was found in a female donor in good health and CMV-seronegative. The J gene is TRBJ2-1, the V gene TRBV10-3; TRBD1 matches 10 bases. CDR3 residues: CAISESNWDRGDEQFF. CDR3 DNA sequence: TGTGCCATCAGTGAGTCGAACTGGGACAGGGGTGATGAGCAGTTCTTC.